This T cell receptor beta chain was retrieved from a study of human T cells and chemical hapten exposure. On the study more broadly: Patch tests put 0.01% DPC on the upper back, read at 6 days. The study, taken as a whole, reports: High-frequency TCRs, those above 1 in 1000, stayed the same after DPC sensitization.

TCRdb re-called the RACE reads through MiXCR, storing one row per CDR3 protein. Here the sample spans about 85,000 distinct CDR3 sequences, 8.5% being singletons. Germline CDR1 and CDR2: LNHDA and SQIVND (reference sequence). This CDR3 contains 15 residues. Trimming pared 2 bases from V and 6 bases from J, leaving 15 bases between. This clonotype was observed a few times. Its antigen is not identified. The time point here: pre-sensitization, week 0. The treatment denotes: therapeutic diphenylcyclopropenone sensitization with weekly scalp DPC. V is TRBV19 and J is TRBJ2-3; weak D call: TRBD2 (6 bases). The sample was whole blood, taken in connection with sensitization to the hapten diphenylcyclopropenone (DPC). This TCR was sampled from a man aged 40-55 years with alopecia areata. Some clones in this sample may be carry-over from other donors' samples. The CDR3 is CASSISHSRGDTQYF. CDR3 sequence (DNA): TGTGCCAGTAGTATATCCCACTCTCGGGGGGATACGCAGTATTTT.